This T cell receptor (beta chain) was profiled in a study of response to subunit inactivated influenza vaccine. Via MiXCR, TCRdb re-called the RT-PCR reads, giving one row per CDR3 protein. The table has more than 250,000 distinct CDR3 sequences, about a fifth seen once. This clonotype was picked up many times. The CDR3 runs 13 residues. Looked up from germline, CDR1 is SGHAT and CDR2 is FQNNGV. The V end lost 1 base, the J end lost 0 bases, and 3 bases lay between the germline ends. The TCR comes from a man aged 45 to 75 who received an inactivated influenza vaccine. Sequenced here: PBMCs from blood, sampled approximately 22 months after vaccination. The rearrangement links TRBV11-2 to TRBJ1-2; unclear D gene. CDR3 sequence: CASSLGSNYGYTF. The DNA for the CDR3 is TGTGCCAGCAGCTTAGGCTCTAACTATGGCTACACCTTC.